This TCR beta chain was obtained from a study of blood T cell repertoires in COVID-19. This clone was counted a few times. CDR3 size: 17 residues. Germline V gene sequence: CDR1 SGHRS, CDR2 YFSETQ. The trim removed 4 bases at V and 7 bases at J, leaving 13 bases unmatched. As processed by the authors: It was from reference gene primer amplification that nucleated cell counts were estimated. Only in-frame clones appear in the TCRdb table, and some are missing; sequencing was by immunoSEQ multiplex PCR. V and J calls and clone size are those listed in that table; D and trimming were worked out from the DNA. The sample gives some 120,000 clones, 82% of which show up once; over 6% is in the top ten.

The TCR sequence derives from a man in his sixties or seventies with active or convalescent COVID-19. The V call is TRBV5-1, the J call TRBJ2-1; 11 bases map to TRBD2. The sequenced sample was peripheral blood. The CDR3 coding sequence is TGCGCCAGCAGCCTAGCGGGGGGCCGTCAAGGGGATAATGAGCAGTTCTTC. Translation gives CASSLAGGRQGDNEQFF.